The 5 T cell receptor beta chains listed next were all sequenced from one sample in a study of T cell responses to AZD1222 COVID-19 vaccine. Assay used: immunoSEQ multiplex PCR; TCRdb lists only in-frame clones, some missing. The sample lists roughly 86,000 clones; roughly nine tenths were seen once. Here the sequenced sample was peripheral blood, taken on day 0 of AZD1222 vaccination. The receptors here all came from an adult in good health.

This rearrangement joins TRBV19 to TRBJ1-3, with D unclear. The CDR3 extends over 12 amino acids. V gave up 3 bases and J gave up 1 base, with 1 base separating them. Germline assignment: CDR1 LNHDA and CDR2 SQIVND (reference sequence). The CDR3, as DNA: TGTGCCAGTAGTATTTCTGGAAACACCATATATTTT. This gives the protein CASSISGNTIYF.

This clone has just a few counts. V usage is TRBV3-1 (or the pseudogene TRBV3-2) and J usage is TRBJ1-6; the match to TRBD1 covers 7 bases. V lost 4 bases, J lost 8 bases, and 8 bases stayed unmatched. Germline CDR1 reads LGHDT; CDR2 reads YNNKEL (reference sequence). The CDR3 loop spans 15 amino acids. The CDR3 here is CASSLGTVTHSPLHF. CDR3 nucleotide sequence: TGTGCCAGCAGCCTTGGGACAGTGACTCATTCACCCCTCCACTTT.

This clone showed up just a few times. The V gene is TRBV9, the J gene TRBJ2-7, with TRBD1 identical over 7 bases. The V segment lost 4 bases and the J segment 0 bases; nucleotides outside the gene matches: 10. This CDR3 contains 16 residues. Germline V gene lookup returns CDR1 SGDLS and CDR2 YYNGEE. CDR3 sequence (DNA): TGTGCCAGCAGCCCCCGAGCCGGGACAGCCTCCTACGAGCAGTACTTC. Its protein product is CASSPRAGTASYEQYF.

The chain is built from TRBV25-1 and TRBJ2-7, with D uncertain. Germline V gene data show CDR1 as MGHDK and CDR2 as SYGVNS. CDR3 length: 15 residues. V lost 4 bases and J 1 base, leaving 14 bases between the germline ends. The CDR3 protein is CASSVTPDGSYEQYF. As DNA, the CDR3 is TGTGCCAGCAGTGTAACACCCGACGGTTCCTACGAGCAGTACTTC.

This rearrangement joins TRBV19 to TRBJ1-1; no definite D call. The V and J ends lost 0 bases and 5 bases respectively, with 7 bases between them. The CDR3 covers 13 residues. Germline-derived CDR1 and CDR2 are LNHDA and SQIVND (reference sequence). In DNA form, the CDR3 reads TGTGCCAGTAGTATAGAACCGGGGACTGAAGCTTTCTTT. Translation: CASSIEPGTEAFF.